Listed below are T cell receptor beta chains from one sample, sequenced in a study of post-analysis software for immune sequencing data. Using its own MiXCR run on the PCR reads, TCRdb lists one record per CDR3 protein. The table shows around 710,000 distinct CDR3 sequences, with around 45% occurring only once. Sequencing used blood. The receptor set was obtained from a girl aged 5-17 years with multiple sclerosis. CDR3s include the opening cysteine and the closing phenylalanine or tryptophan. D genes are given only for firm matches. The size of a clone is reported for some rows only, either as once, few or many, or as a class for expanded clones.

NA,TRBJ2-1,TRBD2,TRBV20-1,TGCAGTGCTAGAGATCCGAACTTCTCCGGGGGGGAGCAGTTCTTC,CSARDPNFSGGEQFF
NA,TRBJ2-7,NA,TRBV27,TGTGCCAGTTACAGCCCGGGGGCCCACGAGCAGTACTTC,CASYSPGAHEQYF
NA,TRBJ1-2,NA,TRBV6-1,TGTGCCAGCAGTGACTGGGGGCTCAGCTATGGCTACACCTTC,CASSDWGLSYGYTF
NA,TRBJ2-1,TRBD2,TRBV12-3/TRBV12-4,TGTGCCAGCAGTTCCCTGAGCGGGAGGGCTTTAGCAGGTGAGCAGTTCTTC,CASSSLSGRALAGEQFF
NA,TRBJ2-5,TRBD2,TRBV5-1,TGCGCCAGCAGCTTGGATCCCCCAACCGGGACTAGCGGGAGAGTGTATCGGGAGACCCAGTACTTC,CASSLDPPTGTSGRVYRETQYF
NA,TRBJ2-5,NA,TRBV20-1,TGCAGTGCTAGCGGAAATCAAGAGACCCAGTACTTC,CSASGNQETQYF
NA,TRBJ1-1,NA,TRBV20-1,TGCAGTGCTATATCTTCAGGGGACACTGAAGCTTTCTTT,CSAISSGDTEAFF
NA,TRBJ1-2,TRBD1,TRBV24-1,TGTGCCACCAGTGACCCCGGGACAGGGTTCGATAAGGGCTACACCTTC,CATSDPGTGFDKGYTF
NA,TRBJ1-2,NA,TRBV5-1,TGCGCCAGCAGCCCCGACAATTTTCGCTACACCTTC,CASSPDNFRYTF
few,TRBJ1-6,NA,TRBV6-5,TGTGCCAGCAGTTCCCCTAGTAGGGTCGCGGCGGCCCTCCACTTT,CASSSPSRVAAALHF
once,TRBJ1-1,NA,TRBV6-5,TGTGCCAGCAGTACGGGGACAAAGGCGGGCACTGAAGCTTTCTTT,CASSTGTKAGTEAFF
few,TRBJ2-5,TRBD2,TRBV7-9,TGTGCCAGCAGCCAGACCGGGACTAGCGGGAGTCGAGAGACCCAGTACTTC,CASSQTGTSGSRETQYF
few,TRBJ2-1,NA,TRBV7-9,TGTGCCAGCAGCTCACCAGTAGGGGCGGCCCCGGAGGATGAGCAGTTCTTC,CASSSPVGAAPEDEQFF
few,TRBJ1-5,NA,TRBV7-9,TGTGCCAGCAGCCGCGGAAGCACGGATCAGCCCCAGCATTTT,CASSRGSTDQPQHF
NA,TRBJ2-3,TRBD2,TRBV29-1,TGCAGCGTTGAAGGGGGAGCGGGAGCAGATACGCAGTATTTT,CSVEGGAGADTQYF
NA,TRBJ2-2,NA,TRBV20-1,TGCAGTGGACAGACGGCCGGCGGGGAGCTGTTTTTT,CSGQTAGGELFF
NA,TRBJ2-3,TRBD2,TRBV20-1,TGCAGCGCTAGGAGGGGACTAGCGGGAGATACGCAGTATTTT,CSARRGLAGDTQYF
few,TRBJ2-1,TRBD1,TRBV5-6,TGTGCCAGCAGCTCGGGACAGGGTAGATACAATGAGCAGTTCTTC,CASSSGQGRYNEQFF
NA,TRBJ2-1,TRBD1,TRBV29-1,TGCAGCGTTGAAGGGGGACAGATCAATGAGCAGTTCTTC,CSVEGGQINEQFF
NA,TRBJ1-1,TRBD1,TRBV20-1,TGCAGTGCGCCGACAGGGGCGGGCACTGAAGCTTTCTTT,CSAPTGAGTEAFF
many,TRBJ2-5,TRBD2,TRBV20-1,TGCAGTGCTAGTGGGGGGACTAGCGGGAAAGAGACCCAGTACTTC,CSASGGTSGKETQYF
few,TRBJ2-7,NA,TRBV7-8,TGTGCCAGCAGCTTAGCGCTAGTAAACGAGCAGTACTTC,CASSLALVNEQYF
few,TRBJ1-2,TRBD1,TRBV7-9,TGTGCCAGCAGCTTACTCCGACAGGGAGGGATGCACTACGGCTACACCTTC,CASSLLRQGGMHYGYTF
few,TRBJ2-1,TRBD2,TRBV30,TGTGCCTGGAGGGGACTAGCGGGAGGGAGCTCCTACAATGAGCAGTTCTTC,CAWRGLAGGSSYNEQFF
few,TRBJ2-7,TRBD2,TRBV20-1,TGCAGTGCTAGCCCCTTCATGGCGGGAGCTACCTACGAGCAGTACTTC,CSASPFMAGATYEQYF
few,TRBJ2-5,NA,TRBV7-2,TGTGCCAGCAGCTCAGCACAGGGTTTCCAAGAGACCCAGTACTTC,CASSSAQGFQETQYF
NA,TRBJ2-5,TRBD1,TRBV12-3/TRBV12-4,TGTGCCGGCAGGGGGCAGAAAGAGACCCAGTACTTC,CAGRGQKETQYF
few,TRBJ2-3,NA,TRBV20-1,TGCAGTGCTAGAATGTTTGACTCGGCGACAGATACGCAGTATTTT,CSARMFDSATDTQYF
few,TRBJ1-2,TRBD1,TRBV5-1,TGCGCCAGCAGCGGGTGGACAGGGGGTACGGCTGGCTACACCTTC,CASSGWTGGTAGYTF
NA,TRBJ2-1,NA,TRBV7-2,TGTGCCAGCAGCTTATCATGGCGGCAGGGGATTGAGCAGTTCTTC,CASSLSWRQGIEQFF
few,TRBJ2-1,TRBD2,TRBV24-1,TGTGCCACCAGTGGCTCGGGAGGGTTCTACAATGAGCAGTTCTTC,CATSGSGGFYNEQFF
NA,TRBJ2-1,TRBD2,TRBV4-3,TGCGCCAGCAGCCAAGAATTTGGTAGCGGGGCGTACAATGAGCAGTTCTTC,CASSQEFGSGAYNEQFF
NA,TRBJ1-1,TRBD1,TRBV7-9,TGTGCCAGCAGCCGGATCGGACAGGGGGAGGCTGAAGCTTTCTTT,CASSRIGQGEAEAFF
NA,TRBJ2-3,NA,TRBV19,TGTGCCAGTGGGGTGGGAGACAGAACCACAGATACGCAGTATTTT,CASGVGDRTTDTQYF
NA,TRBJ2-7,NA,TRBV25-1,TGTGCCAGCAGTGAGGGCGAGACAGAAGTTTCTTTCGAGCAGTACTTC,CASSEGETEVSFEQYF
NA,TRBJ1-1,NA,TRBV29-1,TGCAGCGCGATGGAAATGAACACTGAAGCTTTCTTT,CSAMEMNTEAFF
NA,TRBJ1-1,NA,TRBV20-1,TGCAGTGCTAGAGATTACGAACAGCAAGCTACTGAAGCTTTCTTT,CSARDYEQQATEAFF
NA,TRBJ2-1,TRBD1,TRBV7-2,TGTGCCAGCAGCTTTGTGGGACAGACCCCCAATGAGCAGTTCTTC,CASSFVGQTPNEQFF
NA,TRBJ2-3,NA,TRBV20-1,TGCAGTGCTAGAAGAGCTGAGGGGGATAGCACAGATACGCAGTATTTC,CSARRAEGDSTDTQYF
NA,TRBJ2-7,NA,TRBV12-3/TRBV12-4,TGTGCCAGCAGCCCTGGGGGGACCCCAACCTCCTACGAGCAGTACTTC,CASSPGGTPTSYEQYF